This T cell receptor beta chain was captured by sequencing in a study of post-analysis software for immune sequencing data. Study conclusions and caveats: Relative to controls, patients had a handful of TRBV segments at higher frequency, with TRBV5-6, TRBV5-1 and TRBV20-1 among these.

To note about this clonotype: Antigen: not known.

The library was made from cDNA and included unique molecular identifiers. A single record per CDR3 protein comes from TCRdb applying MiXCR to the PCR reads. This sample has some 700,000 distinct CDR3 sequences, with roughly three fifths found just once. Germline-derived CDR1 and CDR2 are KGHSH and LQKENI. The CDR3 consists of 16 residues. This rearrangement joins TRBV18 to TRBJ2-7, with 9 positions matching TRBD2. Matching the DNA end better, TRBJ2-5 makes the J call doubtful. Sequenced sample: blood. The clonotype was recovered from a girl aged 2 to 9 with multiple sclerosis. The CDR3 DNA follows: TGTGCCAGCTCACTGCGGGCTAGCGGGACAGCGGAGACCCAGTACTTC. Translation: CASSLRASGTAETQYF.